This TCR beta chain came from a study of patients and donors after allogeneic stem cell transplantation. TCRdb analysed the RT-PCR reads with MiXCR anew, one entry per CDR3 protein. The table lists 800,000 to 1,000,000 distinct CDR3 sequences, about a sixth of them singletons. The CDR3 totals 16 residues. Trimming at V came to 3 bases and at J to 3 bases, leaving 9 bases not matched to a gene. Germline V lookup: CDR1 KGHSH, CDR2 LQKENI. This clonotype appeared a few times. This TCR was recovered from a human donor who was either an allogeneic HSCT recipient or a stem cell or donor lymphocyte infusion donor (not recorded which). It is not recorded whose cells these are; they may come from a transplant donor. Sequenced input: blood, either unsorted or a sorted T cell fraction (not recorded which). This chain links TRBV18 with TRBJ2-3; 7 nucleotides agree with TRBD1. Here the CDR3 reads CASSPIRQGGTDTQYF. In nucleotides, the CDR3 is TGTGCCAGCTCACCGATCAGACAGGGTGGGACAGATACGCAGTATTTT. Looking up the rest from reference TRBV18 and TRBJ2-3 gives the full variable domain: NAGVMQNPRHLVRRRGQEARLRCSPMKGHSHVYWYRQLPEEGLKFMVYLQKENIIDESGMPKERFSAEFPKEGPSILRIQQVVRGDSAAYFCASSPIRQGGTDTQYFGPGTRLTVL.